This T cell receptor beta chain was identified in a study of OX40 agonist ivuxolimab in advanced cancers. Study-wide context: Treatment received earlier with anti-PD-1, anti-PD-L1 or anti-CTLA-4 agents was allowed, and around 40% had some. Study-wide findings and caveats: Partial responders treated at 0.1-3.0 mg/kg exhibited clonal expansion among the lowest measured.

The germline gives CDR1 GTSNPN, CDR2 SVGIG (reference sequence). V lost 2 bases, J lost 0 bases, and 3 bases lay in between. The CDR3 has 12 amino acids. TCRdb's copy holds only in-frame clones and misses some; the assay was immunoSEQ multiplex PCR. Seen here are about 60,000 clones, roughly 90% observed once, and the top ten hold around 0.6%. As for this clone: No antigen is known for it. Within the sample, other DNA sequences also encode this same CDR3.

J is TRBJ2-3 and V is TRBV30; D is unclear. The input for sequencing was CD4+ or CD8+ T cells sorted from blood, taken in a trial of the OX40 agonist ivuxolimab. This clonotype was obtained from an adult with an advanced solid tumor such as melanoma, head and neck, liver or kidney cancer. The CDR3 region has the DNA TGTGCCTGGAGTCCCAGCACAGATACGCAGTATTTT. It codes for CAWSPSTDTQYF.